This T cell receptor (beta chain) derives from a study of cytomegalovirus exposure and HLA in healthy donors. The length of the CDR3 is 13 residues. V was clipped by 1 base and J by 14 bases, with 16 bases between them. Germline V gene sequence: CDR1 SGHDT, CDR2 YYEEEE. Both 60 Vbeta primers and 13 Jbeta primers went into the PCR. TCRdb keeps only in-frame clones here, not all; method: immunoSEQ multiplex PCR. The data show approximately 140,000 clones, 70% to 80% seen once. Sequencing was performed on PBMCs. The sequence was obtained from a man aged 50-59 years in good health and CMV-seropositive. This chain joins TRBV5-6 and TRBJ2-1; possible D gene TRBD2, 6 bases. The CDR3 DNA reads as TGTGCCAGCAGCTTGTGGGGGGTCGGAGGAGAGTTCTTC. Translation gives CASSLWGVGGEFF.